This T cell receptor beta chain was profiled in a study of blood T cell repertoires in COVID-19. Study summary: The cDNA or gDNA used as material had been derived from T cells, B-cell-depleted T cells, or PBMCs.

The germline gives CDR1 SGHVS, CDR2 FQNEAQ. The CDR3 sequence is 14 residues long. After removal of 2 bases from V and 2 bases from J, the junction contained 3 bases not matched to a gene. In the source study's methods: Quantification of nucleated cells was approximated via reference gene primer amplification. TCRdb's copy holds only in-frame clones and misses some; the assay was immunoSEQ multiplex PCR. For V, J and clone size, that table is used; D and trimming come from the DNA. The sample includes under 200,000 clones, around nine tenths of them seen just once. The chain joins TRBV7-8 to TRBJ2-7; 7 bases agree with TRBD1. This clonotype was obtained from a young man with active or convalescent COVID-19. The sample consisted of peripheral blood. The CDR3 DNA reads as TGTGCCAGCAGCTTATACAGGGGCCCCTACGAGCAGTACTTC. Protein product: CASSLYRGPYEQYF.